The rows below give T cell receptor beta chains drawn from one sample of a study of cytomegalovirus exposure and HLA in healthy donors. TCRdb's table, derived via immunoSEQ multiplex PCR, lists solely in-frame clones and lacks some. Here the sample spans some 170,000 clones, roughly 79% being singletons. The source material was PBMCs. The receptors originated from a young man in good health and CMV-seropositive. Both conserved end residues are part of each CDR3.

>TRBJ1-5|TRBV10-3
CAIGAGLGQPQHF
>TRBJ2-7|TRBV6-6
CASSPRTGGVEQYF
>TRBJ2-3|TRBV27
CASSLAGGRLTDTQYF
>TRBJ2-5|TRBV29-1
CSVTGQAGPPERQETQYF
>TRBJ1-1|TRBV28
CASSWGQYLNTEAFF
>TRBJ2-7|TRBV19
CASSIGGYEQYF
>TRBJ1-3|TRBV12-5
CASGLVQSAGNTIYF
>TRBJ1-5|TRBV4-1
CASSPRGDQPQHF
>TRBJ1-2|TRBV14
CASSPGTGSIYGYTF
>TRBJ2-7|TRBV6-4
CASSDSRTIHEQYF
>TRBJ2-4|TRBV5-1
CASSATGVDIQYF